This T cell receptor beta chain was captured by sequencing in a study of CD8+ T cells in alopecia areata. Overall study context: It was oral tofacitinib, at 5 to 10 mg twice daily, that treated patients received. Treatment with tofacitinib (6 to 18 months) was followed by 6 months off drug. By percentage of affected scalp area, the severity of treated patients was scored.

The treatment here: oral pan-JAK inhibitor, 5-10 mg twice daily. The investigators collected lesional scalp punch biopsies and peripheral blood from alopecia areata patients. This clone has a handful of counts. Other DNA sequences within the sample encode an identical CDR3. Reverse transcription of extracted RNA yielded cDNA, which provided the sequencing template. Repertoires were generated with immunoSEQ multiplex PCR, while TCRdb's copy carries only in-frame clones and drops some. The table records roughly 250,000 clones, about three fifths of them present only once. V gave up 0 bases and J gave up 9 bases, with 7 bases separating them. CDR1 is SGDLS, CDR2 YYNGEE, per germline. The CDR3 covers 12 residues.

The sequence was obtained from a human donor with alopecia areata. Sequences were derived from CD4+ T cells sorted from blood, sampled around week 54, from a patient treated with tofacitinib. The rearrangement links TRBV9 to TRBJ1-5; TRBD1 might be the D (6 bases). The CDR3 DNA sequence: TGTGCCAGCAGCGTAGAGGGGGGGCCCCAGCATTTT. Translating gives CASSVEGGPQHF. Filled out from reference TRBV9 and TRBJ1-5, the complete variable domain reads DSGVTQTPKHLITATGQRVTLRCSPRSGDLSVYWYQQSLDQGLQFLIQYYNGEERAKGNILERFSAQQFPDLHSELNLSSLELGDSALYFCASSVEGGPQHFGDGTRLSIL.